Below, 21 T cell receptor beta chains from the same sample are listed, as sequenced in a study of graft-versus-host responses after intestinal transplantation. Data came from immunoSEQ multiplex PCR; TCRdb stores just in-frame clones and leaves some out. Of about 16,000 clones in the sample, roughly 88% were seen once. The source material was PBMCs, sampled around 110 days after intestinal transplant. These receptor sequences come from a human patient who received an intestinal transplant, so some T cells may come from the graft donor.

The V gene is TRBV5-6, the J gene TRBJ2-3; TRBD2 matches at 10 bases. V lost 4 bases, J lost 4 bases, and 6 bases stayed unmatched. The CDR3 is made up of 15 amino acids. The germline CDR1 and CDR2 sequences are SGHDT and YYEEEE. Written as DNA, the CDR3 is TGTGCCAGCAGCCCGGGACTAGCGTGGGCAGATACGCAGTATTTT. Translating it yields CASSPGLAWADTQYF.

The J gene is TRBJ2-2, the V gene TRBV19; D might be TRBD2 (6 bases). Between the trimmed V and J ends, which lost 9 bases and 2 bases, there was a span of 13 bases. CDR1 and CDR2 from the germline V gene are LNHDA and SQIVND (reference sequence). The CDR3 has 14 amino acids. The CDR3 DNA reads TGTGCCAGCTCCTGGGGACTTAACACCGGGGAGCTGTTTTTT. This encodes CASSWGLNTGELFF.

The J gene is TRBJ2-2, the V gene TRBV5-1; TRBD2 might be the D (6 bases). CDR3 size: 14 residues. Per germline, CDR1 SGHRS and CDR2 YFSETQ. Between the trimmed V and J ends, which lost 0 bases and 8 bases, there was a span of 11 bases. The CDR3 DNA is TGCGCCAGCAGCTTGGGACTAGACATTGGGGAGCTGTTTTTT. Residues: CASSLGLDIGELFF.

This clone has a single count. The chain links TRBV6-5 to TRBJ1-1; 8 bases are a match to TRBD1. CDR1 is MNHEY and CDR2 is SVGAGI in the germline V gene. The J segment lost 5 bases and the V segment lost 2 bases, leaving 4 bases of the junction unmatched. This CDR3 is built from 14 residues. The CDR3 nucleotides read TGTGCCAGCAGTTACACGGACAGGGCGACTGAAGCTTTCTTT. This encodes CASSYTDRATEAFF.

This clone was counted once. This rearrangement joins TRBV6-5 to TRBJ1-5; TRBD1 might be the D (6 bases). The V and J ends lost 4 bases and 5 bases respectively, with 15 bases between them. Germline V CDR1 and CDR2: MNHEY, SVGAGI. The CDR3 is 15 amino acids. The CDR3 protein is CASSWSRGNDQPQHF. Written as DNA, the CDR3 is TGTGCCAGCAGTTGGAGCAGGGGAAACGATCAGCCCCAGCATTTT.

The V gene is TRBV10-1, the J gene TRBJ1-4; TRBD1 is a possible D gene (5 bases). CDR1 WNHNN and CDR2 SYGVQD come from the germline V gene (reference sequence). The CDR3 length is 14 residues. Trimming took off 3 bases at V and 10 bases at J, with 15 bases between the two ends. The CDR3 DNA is TGCGCCAGCAGTGAACAGGCGCCGGGGGGAAAACTGTTTTTT. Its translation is CASSEQAPGGKLFF.

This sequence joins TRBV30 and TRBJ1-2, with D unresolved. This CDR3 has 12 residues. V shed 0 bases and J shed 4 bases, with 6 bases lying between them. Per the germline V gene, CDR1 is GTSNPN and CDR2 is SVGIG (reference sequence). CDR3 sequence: CAWSVRAYGYTF. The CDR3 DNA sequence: TGTGCCTGGAGTGTTCGAGCCTATGGCTACACCTTC.

CDR3 region: CASSPMKPGLTSPLHF. The CDR3 coding sequence is TGTGCCAGCAGCCCAATGAAGCCGGGACTCACTTCACCCCTCCACTTT. This rearrangement joins TRBV5-4 to TRBJ1-6; a possible D gene is TRBD1 (5 bases). V shed 4 bases and J shed 9 bases, with 20 bases lying between them. From germline, CDR1 is SGHNT and CDR2 YYREEE (reference sequence). The CDR3 loop spans 16 amino acids.

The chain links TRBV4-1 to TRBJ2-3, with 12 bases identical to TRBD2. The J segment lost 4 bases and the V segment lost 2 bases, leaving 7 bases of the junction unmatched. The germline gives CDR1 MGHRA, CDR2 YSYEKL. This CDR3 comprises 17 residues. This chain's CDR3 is CASSQFSTSGSSDTQYF. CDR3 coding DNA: TGCGCCAGCAGCCAATTTTCGACTAGCGGGAGTTCAGATACGCAGTATTTT.

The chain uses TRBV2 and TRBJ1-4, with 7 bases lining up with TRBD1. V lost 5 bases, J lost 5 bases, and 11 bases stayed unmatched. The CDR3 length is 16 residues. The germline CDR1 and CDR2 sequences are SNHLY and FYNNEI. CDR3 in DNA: TGTGCCAGCAGTCGTTCCGCCCAGGGGGTGAATGAAAAACTGTTTTTT. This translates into CASSRSAQGVNEKLFF. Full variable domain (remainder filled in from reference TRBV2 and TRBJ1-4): EPEVTQTPSHQVTQMGQEVILRCVPISNHLYFYWYRQILGQKVEFLVSFYNNEISEKSEIFDDQFSVERPDGSNFTLKIRSTKLEDSAMYFCASSRSAQGVNEKLFFGSGTQLSVL.

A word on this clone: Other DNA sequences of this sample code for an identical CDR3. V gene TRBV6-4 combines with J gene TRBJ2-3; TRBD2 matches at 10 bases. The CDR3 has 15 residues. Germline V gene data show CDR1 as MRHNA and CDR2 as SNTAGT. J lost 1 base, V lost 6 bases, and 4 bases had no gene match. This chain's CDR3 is CASSAGTSGTDTQYF. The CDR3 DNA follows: TGTGCCAGCAGCGCCGGGACTAGCGGCACAGATACGCAGTATTTT.

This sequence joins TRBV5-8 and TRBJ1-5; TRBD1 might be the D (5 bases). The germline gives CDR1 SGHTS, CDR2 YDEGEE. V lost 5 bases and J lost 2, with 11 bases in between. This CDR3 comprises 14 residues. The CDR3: CASRAPGGNQPQHF. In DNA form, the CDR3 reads TGTGCCAGCAGGGCCCCGGGGGGCAATCAGCCCCAGCATTTT.

The CDR3 DNA sequence: TGTGCCAGCAGCTTAAAGGGCACTGGAGGCTACACCTTC. Protein: CASSLKGTGGYTF. The J gene is TRBJ1-2, the V gene TRBV7-3; no clear D gene. Germline V gives CDR1 SGHTA, CDR2 FQGTGA. This CDR3 has 13 residues. V was shortened by 1 base and J by 8 bases, with 11 bases between the two germline ends.

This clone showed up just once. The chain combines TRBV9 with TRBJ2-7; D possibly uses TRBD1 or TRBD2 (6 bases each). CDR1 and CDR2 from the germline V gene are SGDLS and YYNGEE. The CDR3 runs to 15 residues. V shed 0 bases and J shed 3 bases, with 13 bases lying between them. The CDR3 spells CASSVGSGGFYEQYF. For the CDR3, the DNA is TGTGCCAGCAGCGTAGGATCCGGGGGCTTCTACGAGCAGTACTTC.

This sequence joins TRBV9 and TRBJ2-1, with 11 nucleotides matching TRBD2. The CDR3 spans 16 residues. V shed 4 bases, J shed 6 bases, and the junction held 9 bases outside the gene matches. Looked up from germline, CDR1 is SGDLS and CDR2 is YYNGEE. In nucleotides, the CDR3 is TGTGCCAGCAGCCCGTTTAGCGGGAGGGCCCTCAATGAGCAGTTCTTC. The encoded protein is CASSPFSGRALNEQFF.

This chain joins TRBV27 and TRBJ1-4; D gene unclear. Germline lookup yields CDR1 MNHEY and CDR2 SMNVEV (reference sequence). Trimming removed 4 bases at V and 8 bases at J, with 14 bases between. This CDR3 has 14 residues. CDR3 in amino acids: CASSWAPGGEKLFF. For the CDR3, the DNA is TGTGCCAGCAGTTGGGCACCCGGCGGAGAAAAACTGTTTTTT.

The CDR3: CASSPAGGDYEQYF. CDR3 in DNA: TGTGCCAGCAGCCCCGCGGGGGGGGACTACGAGCAGTACTTC. J is TRBJ2-7 and V is TRBV9, with 9 bases lining up with TRBD2. V trimming: 4 bases; J trimming: 3 bases; junction bases outside the gene matches: 5. This CDR3 region has 14 residues. Germline V gene lookup returns CDR1 SGDLS and CDR2 YYNGEE.

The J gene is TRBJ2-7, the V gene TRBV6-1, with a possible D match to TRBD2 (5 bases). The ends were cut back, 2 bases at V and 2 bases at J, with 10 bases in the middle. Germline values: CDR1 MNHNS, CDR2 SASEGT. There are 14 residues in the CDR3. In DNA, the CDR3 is TGTGCCAGCAGTGAACCGGGAAATGCCTACGAGCAGTACTTC. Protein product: CASSEPGNAYEQYF.

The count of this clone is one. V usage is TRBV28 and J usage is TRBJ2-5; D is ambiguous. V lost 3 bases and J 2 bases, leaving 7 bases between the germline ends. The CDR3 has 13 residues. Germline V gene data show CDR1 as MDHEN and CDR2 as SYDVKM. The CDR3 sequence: CASSFLGQETQYF. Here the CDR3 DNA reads TGTGCCAGCAGTTTTTTGGGGCAAGAGACCCAGTACTTC. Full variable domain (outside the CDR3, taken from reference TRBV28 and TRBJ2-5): DVKVTQSSRYLVKRTGEKVFLECVQDMDHENMFWYRQDPGLGLRLIYFSYDVKMKEKGDIPEGYSVSREKKERFSLILESASTNQTSMYLCASSFLGQETQYFGPGTRLLVL.

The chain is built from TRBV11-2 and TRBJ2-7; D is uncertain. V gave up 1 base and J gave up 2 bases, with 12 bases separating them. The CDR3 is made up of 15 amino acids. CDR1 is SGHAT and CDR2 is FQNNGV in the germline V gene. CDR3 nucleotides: TGTGCCAGCAGCTTAGTCGCCGGACGACCCTACGAGCAGTACTTC. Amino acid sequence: CASSLVAGRPYEQYF. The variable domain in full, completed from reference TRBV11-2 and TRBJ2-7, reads EAGVAQSPRYKIIEKRQSVAFWCNPISGHATLYWYQQILGQGPKLLIQFQNNGVVDDSQLPKDRFSAERLKGVDSTLKIQPAKLEDSAVYLCASSLVAGRPYEQYFGPGTRLTVT.

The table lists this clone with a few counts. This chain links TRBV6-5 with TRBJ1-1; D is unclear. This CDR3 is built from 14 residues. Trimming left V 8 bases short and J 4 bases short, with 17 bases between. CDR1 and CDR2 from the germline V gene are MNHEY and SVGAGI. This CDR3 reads CASRDPSRSTEAFF. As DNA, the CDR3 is TGTGCCAGCCGCGACCCTAGTAGGAGCACTGAAGCTTTCTTT.